The rows below give T cell receptor beta chains drawn from one sample of a study of blood T cell repertoires in COVID-19. Assay: immunoSEQ multiplex PCR; the TCRdb copy retains only in-frame clones and omits some. The sample lists 100,000 to 150,000 clones, 82% occurring once. Sequencing was performed on peripheral blood. Receptors originate from a human donor in a cohort sampled during active COVID-19. CDR3s include the opening cysteine and the closing phenylalanine or tryptophan. Each record gives: D gene, J gene, V gene, clone size, CDR3 DNA, CDR3 protein. A D gene is named only where the DNA matches it firmly. Expanded clones are given a class, and other clones once, few, many or no size at all.

NA,TRBJ2-7,TRBV18,NA,TGTGCCAGCTCACCCTCAGGGGTGGCCTACGAGCAGTACTTC,CASSPSGVAYEQYF
TRBD1,TRBJ2-6,TRBV7-8,NA,TGTGCCAGCGTTAAAACCTCCCTTCGACAGGGATATCGCAACGTCCTGACTTTC,CASVKTSLRQGYRNVLTF
NA,TRBJ2-7,TRBV7-8,NA,TGTGCCAGCGAACGCGGGACCATGACCTACGAGCAGTACTTC,CASERGTMTYEQYF
NA,TRBJ2-7,TRBV11-2,NA,TGTGCCAGCAGCTTGGCACCGGGGGCCTACGAGCAGTACTTC,CASSLAPGAYEQYF
NA,TRBJ1-6,TRBV21-1,once,TGTGCCAGCAGCAAGAGGGGTACAGGGCGGAATTCACCCCTCCACTTT,CASSKRGTGRNSPLHF
NA,TRBJ2-1,TRBV4-1,NA,TGCGCCAGCAGCCAAGATCGACTGGAGACGAGCGAGCAGTTCTTC,CASSQDRLETSEQFF
NA,TRBJ1-2,TRBV10-3,NA,TGTGCCATCGTGGGCGATTCTTATGGCTACACCTTC,CAIVGDSYGYTF
NA,TRBJ1-6,TRBV15,NA,TGTGCCACCAGCAGTCTCTATAATTCACCCCTCCACTTT,CATSSLYNSPLHF
TRBD2,TRBJ2-2,TRBV2,once,TGTGCCAGCAAGGCGGGGGTGAACACCGGGGAGCTGTTTTTT,CASKAGVNTGELFF
NA,TRBJ1-2,TRBV5-1,NA,TGCGCCAGCAGCGTGGACAGCAACTATGGCTACACCTTC,CASSVDSNYGYTF
NA,TRBJ2-1,TRBV11-1,NA,TGTGCCAGCAGCTCCCAGGGAGGCACCTACAATGAGCAGTTCTTC,CASSSQGGTYNEQFF
NA,TRBJ2-7,TRBV21-1,NA,TGTGCCAGCCGTTCCGGGACTAGTTCCTACGAGCAGTACTTC,CASRSGTSSYEQYF
TRBD2,TRBJ2-1,TRBV19,NA,TGTGCCAGTAGTAGAGCGGGGGGGGTTGATGAGCAGTTCTTC,CASSRAGGVDEQFF
NA,TRBJ2-1,TRBV2,few,TGTGCCAGCGTCGGGGAAGCGGCCGGGTACAATGAGCAGTTCTTC,CASVGEAAGYNEQFF
NA,TRBJ2-2,TRBV28,few,TGTGCCAGCACCGCGGGGCCCGGGGCCGGGGAGCTGTTTTTT,CASTAGPGAGELFF
TRBD1,TRBJ1-5,TRBV3-1/TRBV3-2,NA,TGTGCCAGCAGCCAGCCCGGGACAGGGGGTAGGGGGAATAGCAATCAGCCCCAGCATTTT,CASSQPGTGGRGNSNQPQHF
NA,TRBJ2-7,TRBV7-6,NA,TGTGCCAGCAGCTTAAGGGCAGGGTTTACCGAGCAGTACTTC,CASSLRAGFTEQYF
TRBD2,TRBJ2-3,TRBV3-1/TRBV3-2,NA,TGTGCCAGCAGCCTCTCCGGGACTAGGGAAACGGATACGCAGTATTTT,CASSLSGTRETDTQYF
NA,TRBJ1-4,TRBV7-9,once,TGTGCCAGCAGCTTAACAGGGCTACTGTTTTTT,CASSLTGLLFF
NA,TRBJ1-5,TRBV28,NA,TGTGCCAGCAGCTTCCGGGGTGATCAGCCCCAGCATTTT,CASSFRGDQPQHF
NA,TRBJ1-5,TRBV6-2/TRBV6-3,NA,TGTGCCAGCAGCCCAGGAGGATTCAATCAGCCCCAGCATTTT,CASSPGGFNQPQHF
NA,TRBJ2-2,TRBV6-5,NA,TGTGCCAGCAGGAGGACAGCGTCGAACACCGGGGAGCTGTTTTTT,CASRRTASNTGELFF
TRBD2,TRBJ2-1,TRBV7-2,NA,TGTGCCAGCAGCCCAGAAGGGACTAGCGGAGACAATGAGCAGTTCTTC,CASSPEGTSGDNEQFF
NA,TRBJ1-3,TRBV5-1,NA,TGCGCCAGCAGCTTGGCTCCCGGGGGTGCTGGAAACACCATATATTTT,CASSLAPGGAGNTIYF
TRBD1,TRBJ1-1,TRBV6-2/TRBV6-3,NA,TGTGCCAGCAGTCGACAGGGGGACAACACTGAAGCTTTCTTT,CASSRQGDNTEAFF
NA,TRBJ1-1,TRBV6-5,NA,TGTGCCAGCAGTTACTCGACGGGGGGGCCACGGGCTTTCTTT,CASSYSTGGPRAFF
TRBD2,TRBJ2-5,TRBV4-1,NA,TGCGCCAGCAGGAGTGCGGGACTAGCGGGGATCCAGTACTTC,CASRSAGLAGIQYF
TRBD2,TRBJ2-5,TRBV5-6,NA,TGTGCCAGCAGCCGCATAGCGGGGGGCCAAGAGACCCAGTACTTC,CASSRIAGGQETQYF
TRBD2,TRBJ2-4,TRBV7-2,NA,TGTGCCAGCAGCGCCGAGCGGGGGGGAAACATTCAGTACTTC,CASSAERGGNIQYF
NA,TRBJ2-5,TRBV5-1,NA,TGCGCCAGCAGCTTGGCGGCAGTTCAGGGTGAGACCCAGTACTTC,CASSLAAVQGETQYF
NA,TRBJ2-5,TRBV4-1,NA,TGCGCCAGCAGCCAAGGACATAGAGAGACCCAGTACTTC,CASSQGHRETQYF
NA,TRBJ2-1,TRBV11-2,NA,TGTGCCAGCAGTACGCGGCGGGGCTTCTACAATGAGCAGTTCTTC,CASSTRRGFYNEQFF
TRBD2,TRBJ2-1,TRBV2,NA,TGTGCCAGCAGGAAAGACCTAGCGGGGGGCCTTAATGAGCAGTTCTTC,CASRKDLAGGLNEQFF
TRBD1,TRBJ1-1,TRBV5-6,NA,TGTGCCAGCAGCTATAACAGGGGCACTGAAGCTTTCTTT,CASSYNRGTEAFF